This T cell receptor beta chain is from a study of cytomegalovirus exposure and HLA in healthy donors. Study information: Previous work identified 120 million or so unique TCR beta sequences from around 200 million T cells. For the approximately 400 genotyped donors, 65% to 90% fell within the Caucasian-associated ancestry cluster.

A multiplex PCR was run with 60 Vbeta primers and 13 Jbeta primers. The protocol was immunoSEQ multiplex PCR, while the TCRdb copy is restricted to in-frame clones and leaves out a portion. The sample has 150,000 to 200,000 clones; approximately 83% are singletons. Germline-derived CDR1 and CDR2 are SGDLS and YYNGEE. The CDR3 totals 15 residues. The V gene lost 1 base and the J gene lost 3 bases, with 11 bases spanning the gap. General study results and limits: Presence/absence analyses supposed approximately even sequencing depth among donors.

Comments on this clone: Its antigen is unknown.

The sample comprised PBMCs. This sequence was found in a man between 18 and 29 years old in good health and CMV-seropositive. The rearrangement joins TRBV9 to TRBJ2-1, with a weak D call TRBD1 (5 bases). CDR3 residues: CASSVRAGIYNEQFF. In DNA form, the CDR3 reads TGTGCCAGCAGCGTAAGGGCAGGGATCTACAATGAGCAGTTCTTC.